This entry lists 16 T cell receptor beta chains sequenced from one sample in a study of cytomegalovirus exposure and HLA in healthy donors. PCR employed 60 Vbeta and 13 Jbeta primers. Using immunoSEQ multiplex PCR, the repertoire was profiled, and TCRdb retains in-frame clones only, with some absent. The table shows roughly 150,000 clones, with about 75% occurring only once. The sequencing sample was made of PBMCs. The receptors were gathered from a man between 18 and 35 years old in good health and CMV-seropositive.

The chain is built from TRBV13 and TRBJ2-1, with 8 nucleotides matching TRBD2. Looked up from germline, CDR1 is PRHDT and CDR2 is FYEKMQ (reference sequence). The CDR3 spans 12 residues. V lost 2 bases to trimming and J lost 12 bases; unmatched junction nucleotides: 3. In nucleotides, the CDR3 is TGTGCCAGCAGCTTAATCGGGAGGGCGCAGTTCTTC. Translation: CASSLIGRAQFF.

This clone occurred a few times. This chain connects TRBV19 to TRBJ1-3; TRBD1 aligns across 7 bases. CDR3 size: 16 residues. Germline loops: CDR1 LNHDA, CDR2 SQIVND (reference sequence). With 5 bases clipped from V and 0 bases from J, the junction kept 7 bases outside the gene matches. This chain's CDR3 is CASSSRDSPSGNTIYF. CDR3 nucleotides: TGTGCCAGTAGTTCCCGGGACAGTCCCTCTGGAAACACCATATATTTT.

This sequence joins TRBV2 and TRBJ2-7; a weak D match, TRBD2 (5 bases). The CDR3 is 17 amino acids. Germline V gene lookup returns CDR1 SNHLY and CDR2 FYNNEI. Trimming removed 6 bases from V and 2 bases from J, with 23 bases in between. The CDR3 DNA follows: TGTGCCAGCAGCCTTAGCGTCGGCCGGGCAAGCACCTACGAGCAGTACTTC. Translating it yields CASSLSVGRASTYEQYF.

The rearrangement uses TRBV5-3 and TRBJ1-5; weak D call: TRBD1 (6 bases). TRBV5-3 is an ORF; its function is uncertain. The CDR3 totals 15 residues. Trimming removed 1 base at V and 5 bases at J, with 13 bases between. The CDR3 sequence: CARSLRRGADQPQHF. CDR3 DNA: TGTGCCAGAAGCTTGCGGCGGGGGGCGGATCAGCCCCAGCATTTT.

The chain links TRBV5-1 to TRBJ1-1; D not resolved. V was shortened by 4 bases and J by 5 bases, with 15 bases between the two germline ends. This CDR3 comprises 14 residues. Germline V gives CDR1 SGHRS, CDR2 YFSETQ. The CDR3 loop is CASSGRVDGTEAFF. The DNA for the CDR3 is TGCGCCAGCAGCGGGCGGGTGGATGGGACTGAAGCTTTCTTT.

This chain links TRBV6-1 with TRBJ2-1, with 10 nucleotides matching TRBD1. Germline lookup yields CDR1 MNHNS and CDR2 SASEGT. Germline trimming cut 3 bases from V and 8 bases from J; bases unmatched to any gene: 1. The CDR3 consists of 13 residues. Written as DNA, the CDR3 is TGTGCCAGCAGTGATGGACAGGGGGATGAGCAGTTCTTC. Translation: CASSDGQGDEQFF.

The V call is TRBV29-1, the J call TRBJ2-5, with 9 bases lining up with TRBD1. The DNA matches TRBJ2-7 better at its end, which makes the J call doubtful. The CDR3 is 12 amino acids. Germline V gene sequence: CDR1 SQVTM, CDR2 ANQGSEA. Here the CDR3 reads CSAGQGRGEQYF. CDR3 bases: TGCAGCGCGGGACAGGGAAGGGGCGAGCAGTACTTC.

This clone turned up a few times. This sequence joins TRBV5-6 and TRBJ2-3, with 10 bases matching TRBD2. Germline V lookup: CDR1 SGHDT, CDR2 YYEEEE. This CDR3 has 19 residues. V lost 3 bases, J lost 1 base, and 14 bases stayed unmatched. The CDR3 is CASSSSGLAGGLRTDTQYF. CDR3 nucleotides: TGTGCCAGCAGCTCTTCGGGATTAGCGGGAGGACTACGCACAGATACGCAGTATTTT.

The chain combines TRBV29-1 with TRBJ2-5; D gene unclear. There are 15 residues in the CDR3. Germline V lookup: CDR1 SQVTM, CDR2 ANQGSEA. Between the trimmed V and J ends, which lost 6 bases and 2 bases, there was a span of 19 bases. CDR3 in DNA: TGCAGCGTCGGTTTCGTTTTGTCCCTTCAAGAGACCCAGTACTTC. Its translation: CSVGFVLSLQETQYF.

The chain recombines TRBV30 with TRBJ1-5; D uncertain. The CDR3 loop spans 12 amino acids. Trimming left V 5 bases short and J 5 bases short, with 10 bases between. Germline-derived CDR1 and CDR2 are GTSNPN and SVGIG (reference sequence). The CDR3 DNA reads TGTGCCTGGTGGGAGGGCGATCAGCCCCAGCATTTT. As protein: CAWWEGDQPQHF. The whole variable domain, remainder taken from reference TRBV30 and TRBJ1-5, is SQTIHQWPATLVQPVGSPLSLECTVEGTSNPNLYWYRQAAGRGLQLLFYSVGIGQISSEVPQNLSASRPQDRQFILSSKKLLLSDSGFYLCAWWEGDQPQHFGDGTRLSIL.

The chain employs TRBV4-1 and TRBJ2-3; possible D gene TRBD2, 5 bases. Germline V gene lookup returns CDR1 MGHRA and CDR2 YSYEKL. V dropped 1 base and J dropped 4 bases, with 15 bases sitting between them. CDR3 size: 16 residues. This CDR3 reads CASSQGERTAPDTQYF. CDR3 nucleotides: TGCGCCAGCAGCCAAGGGGAGAGGACGGCCCCAGATACGCAGTATTTT.

The count of this clone is one. V gene TRBV7-6 combines with J gene TRBJ1-3; D is ambiguous. Trimming stripped 5 bases from V and 0 bases from J, with 14 bases between. CDR1 and CDR2 (germline): SGHVS, FNYEAQ. The CDR3 spans 16 residues. The CDR3 DNA follows: TGTGCCAGCAGCCAAGCCACGTTCCTCTCTGGAAACACCATATATTTT. Encoded protein: CASSQATFLSGNTIYF.

The J gene is TRBJ2-7, the V gene TRBV2, with 14 nucleotides matching TRBD2. After removal of 9 bases from V and 7 bases from J, the junction contained 14 bases not matched to a gene. The CDR3 runs 16 residues. Germline V gene lookup returns CDR1 SNHLY and CDR2 FYNNEI. The DNA of the CDR3 is TGTGCCAGTTTTGCAGGGACTAGCGGGAGTTCGTATGAGCAGTACTTC. Translating gives CASFAGTSGSSYEQYF. The complete variable domain, with remaining parts taken from reference TRBV2 and TRBJ2-7, reads EPEVTQTPSHQVTQMGQEVILRCVPISNHLYFYWYRQILGQKVEFLVSFYNNEISEKSEIFDDQFSVERPDGSNFTLKIRSTKLEDSAMYFCASFAGTSGSSYEQYFGPGTRLTVT.

The rearrangement uses TRBV7-8 and TRBJ2-7; D is unclear. The V gene lost 2 bases and the J gene lost 1 base, with 12 bases spanning the gap. The germline V gene encodes CDR1 SGHVS and CDR2 FQNEAQ. The CDR3 is made up of 15 amino acids. The CDR3 reads CASSLLAQVSYEQYF. The CDR3 DNA reads as TGTGCCAGCAGCTTATTGGCACAAGTTTCCTACGAGCAGTACTTC.

The J gene is TRBJ2-3, the V gene TRBV25-1; 10 nucleotides align to TRBD1. This CDR3 spans 16 amino acids. V shed 1 base and J 6 bases; nucleotides not matched to a gene: 7. The germline gives CDR1 MGHDK, CDR2 SYGVNS. CDR3: CASSESRQGAADTQYF. CDR3 in DNA: TGTGCCAGCAGTGAATCTCGACAGGGGGCAGCGGATACGCAGTATTTT.

The V and J genes are TRBV27 and TRBJ1-6; D possibly corresponds to TRBD1 (6 bases). Germline V CDR1 and CDR2: MNHEY, SMNVEV (reference sequence). This CDR3 contains 17 residues. V was clipped by 2 bases and J by 6 bases, with 17 bases between them. CDR3 in DNA: TGTGCCAGCAGTTTAAGGTCGGGACAAGGACCTAATTCACCCCTCCACTTT. It encodes CASSLRSGQGPNSPLHF.